A single sample is the source of the 16 T cell receptor beta chains below, sequenced in a study of cytomegalovirus exposure and HLA in healthy donors. 13 Jbeta primers and 60 Vbeta primers were used for the PCR. Some clones are missing from TCRdb's copy, which holds only in-frame ones; the method was immunoSEQ multiplex PCR. The table includes over 150,000 clones, approximately 80% detected once. Sequencing was done on a sample of PBMCs. These receptors all stem from a male donor in good health and CMV-seronegative.

This rearrangement joins TRBV6-1 to TRBJ2-7, with TRBD1 as a possible D gene (5 bases). From germline, CDR1 is MNHNS and CDR2 SASEGT. This CDR3 comprises 14 residues. Trimming shortened V by 0 bases and J by 4 bases, and 10 bases separated the two germline ends. The CDR3 DNA is TGTGCCAGCAGTGAAGCGGGCAGGGTTTACGAGCAGTACTTC. Translating gives CASSEAGRVYEQYF.

CDR3 sequence: CASSPGTGPYEQYF. CDR3 nucleotide sequence: TGCGCCAGCAGCCCAGGGACAGGGCCCTACGAGCAGTACTTC. The rearrangement uses TRBV5-1 and TRBJ2-7; 9 positions match TRBD1. V was pared by 4 bases and J by 2 bases, with 4 bases of the junction left unmatched. Germline V gene data show CDR1 as SGHRS and CDR2 as YFSETQ. This CDR3 is 14 amino acids long.

The chain recombines TRBV7-9 with TRBJ1-2; 8 bases agree with TRBD1. V shed 5 bases and J 5 bases; nucleotides not matched to a gene: 7. This CDR3 is 14 amino acids long. The germline CDR1 and CDR2 sequences are SEHNR and FQNEAQ (reference sequence). This chain's CDR3 is CASSVDGTGYGYTF. The CDR3, as DNA: TGTGCCAGCAGCGTGGACGGGACAGGATATGGCTACACCTTC.

The gene calls are TRBV11-2 and TRBJ1-2, with 8 bases identical to TRBD1. The V gene's germline CDR1 is SGHAT and CDR2 FQNNGV. The V segment lost 5 bases and the J segment 2 bases; nucleotides outside the gene matches: 1. This CDR3 comprises 13 residues. In nucleotides, the CDR3 is TGTGCCAGCAGCAGGACAGGGAACTATGGCTACACCTTC. Protein: CASSRTGNYGYTF.

This clone was seen a few times. This chain links TRBV4-3 with TRBJ1-2; D unresolved. The CDR3 length is 17 residues. Germline V lookup: CDR1 LGHNA, CDR2 YSLEER. Trimming pared 4 bases from V and 4 bases from J, leaving 22 bases between. CDR3 in amino acids: CASSLYKDRVLFYGYTF. DNA for the CDR3: TGCGCCAGCAGCCTCTATAAAGACCGGGTTCTATTCTATGGCTACACCTTC.

The rearrangement links TRBV5-1 to TRBJ2-1; 10 bases agree with TRBD2. The V gene end was trimmed by 3 bases and the J gene end by 4 bases; junction bases not matched to a gene: 7. This CDR3 is built from 16 residues. Germline V CDR1 and CDR2: SGHRS, YFSETQ. CDR3 nucleotides: TGCGCCAGCAGCTCTCTAGCGGGAGAAAAGTACAATGAGCAGTTCTTC. This gives the protein CASSSLAGEKYNEQFF.

This chain's CDR3 is CASGQGLVTDTQYF. The CDR3 DNA reads as TGTGCCAGCGGACAGGGGTTGGTCACAGATACGCAGTATTTT. The rearrangement links TRBV27 to TRBJ2-3; 9 bases map to TRBD1. J lost 2 bases, V lost 8 bases, and 5 bases had no gene match. The CDR3 is made up of 14 amino acids. In germline, CDR1 is MNHEY, CDR2 SMNVEV (reference sequence).

The chain uses TRBV5-1 and TRBJ2-1, with 7 bases identical to TRBD1. CDR1 and CDR2 from the germline V gene are SGHRS and YFSETQ. CDR3 size: 16 residues. Trimming cost V 0 bases and J 5 bases; bases outside gene matches: 8. The CDR3 DNA reads as TGCGCCAGCAGCTTGGTCCCGGGACAGCCAAACAATGAGCAGTTCTTC. Its translation is CASSLVPGQPNNEQFF.

The chain recombines TRBV7-8 with TRBJ1-6; D gene uncertain. Trimming took 3 bases from V and 10 from J, leaving 10 bases between them. This CDR3 is 13 amino acids long. Per germline, CDR1 SGHVS and CDR2 FQNEAQ. The CDR3 DNA is TGTGCCAGCAGCTTGGGTGGGAGGTCACCCCTCCACTTT. Amino acids: CASSLGGRSPLHF.

The V call is TRBV7-9, the J call TRBJ2-7, with TRBD2 as a possible D gene (6 bases). CDR1 is SEHNR and CDR2 is FQNEAQ in the germline V gene (reference sequence). Trimming stripped 5 bases from V and 6 bases from J, with 11 bases between. The CDR3 spans 12 residues. The CDR3 region has the DNA TGTGCCAGCAGCGCGGGACCCTCCGAGCAGTACTTC. Residues: CASSAGPSEQYF.

The J gene is TRBJ2-5, the V gene TRBV5-5; 7 nucleotides match TRBD1. CDR1 SGHKS and CDR2 YYEKEE come from the germline V gene (reference sequence). V shed 3 bases, J shed 2 bases, and the junction held 10 bases outside the gene matches. CDR3 length: 16 amino acids. CDR3 coding DNA: TGTGCCAGCAGCTCCATAGGGACAGCCCCTCAAGAGACCCAGTACTTC. Translating it yields CASSSIGTAPQETQYF.

This clone was found a few times. The CDR3 region has the DNA TGTGCCAGCAGCTCTACAGGGGGCAAATCTGAAGCTTTCTTT. Translating it yields CASSSTGGKSEAFF. V is TRBV6-1 and J is TRBJ1-1; 9 bases fit TRBD1. The CDR3 length is 14 residues. J lost 6 bases, V lost 6 bases, and 8 bases had no gene match. Per the germline V gene, CDR1 is MNHNS and CDR2 is SASEGT.

J is TRBJ2-7 and V is TRBV4-3, with 10 bases that match TRBD2. The CDR3 consists of 15 residues. Germline values: CDR1 LGHNA, CDR2 YSLEER. V dropped 3 bases and J dropped 3; count of bases not matched to a gene: 5. The CDR3 sequence is CASSQGASGGYEQYF. In DNA, the CDR3 is TGCGCCAGCAGCCAGGGGGCTAGCGGGGGCTACGAGCAGTACTTC.

The gene calls are TRBV7-9 and TRBJ1-1; D unclear. The germline V and J ends were trimmed by 4 bases and 5 bases, with 14 bases remaining between them. The germline V gene has CDR1 SEHNR and CDR2 FQNEAQ (reference sequence). This CDR3 region has 14 residues. The CDR3 loop is CASSSSLSRTEAFF. Written as DNA, the CDR3 is TGTGCCAGCAGCTCCAGCCTATCGAGGACTGAAGCTTTCTTT.

This rearrangement joins TRBV7-2 to TRBJ2-7, with TRBD2 matching over 12 bases. J lost 4 bases, V lost 3 bases, and 4 bases had no gene match. Germline CDR1 is SGHTA and CDR2 is FQGNSA. The length of the CDR3 is 15 residues. For the CDR3, the DNA is TGTGCCAGCAGCTTTAGACTAGCGGGAGTTTACGAGCAGTACTTC. The encoded protein is CASSFRLAGVYEQYF.

The chain employs TRBV19 and TRBJ1-2; the match to TRBD1 covers 7 bases. With 5 bases clipped from V and 0 bases from J, the junction kept 9 bases outside the gene matches. The CDR3 has 16 residues. Germline V gives CDR1 LNHDA, CDR2 SQIVND (reference sequence). In DNA, the CDR3 is TGTGCCAGTAGTCCATCCGGGACAGACTCTAACTATGGCTACACCTTC. The encoded protein is CASSPSGTDSNYGYTF.